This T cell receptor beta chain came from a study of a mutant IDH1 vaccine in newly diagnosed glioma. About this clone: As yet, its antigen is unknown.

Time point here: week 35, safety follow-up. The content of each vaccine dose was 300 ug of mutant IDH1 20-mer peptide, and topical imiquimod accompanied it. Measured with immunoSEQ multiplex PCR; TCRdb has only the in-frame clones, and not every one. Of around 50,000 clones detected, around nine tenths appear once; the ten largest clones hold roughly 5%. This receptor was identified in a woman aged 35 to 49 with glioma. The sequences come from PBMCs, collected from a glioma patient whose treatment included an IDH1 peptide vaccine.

The CDR3 loop is CASSIGQGDEQYF. In nucleotides, the CDR3 is TGTGCCAGCAGCATTGGACAGGGGGACGAGCAGTACTTC. The chain carries TRBV5-4 and TRBJ2-7, with TRBD1 identical over 10 bases. This CDR3 comprises 13 residues. The germline CDR1 and CDR2 sequences are SGHNT and YYREEE (reference sequence). With 4 bases clipped from V and 5 bases from J, the junction kept 3 bases outside the gene matches.